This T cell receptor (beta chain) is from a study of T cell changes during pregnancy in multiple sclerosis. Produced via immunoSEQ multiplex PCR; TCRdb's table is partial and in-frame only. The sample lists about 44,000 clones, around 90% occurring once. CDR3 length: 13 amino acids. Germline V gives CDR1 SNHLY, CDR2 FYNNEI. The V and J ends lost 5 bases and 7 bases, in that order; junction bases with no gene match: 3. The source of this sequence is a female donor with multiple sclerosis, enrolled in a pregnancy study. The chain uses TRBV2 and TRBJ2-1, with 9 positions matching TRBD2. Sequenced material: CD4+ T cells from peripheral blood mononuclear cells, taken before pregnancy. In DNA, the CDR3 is TGTGCCAGCAGTTCGACTAGCGGAAATGAGCAGTTCTTC. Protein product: CASSSTSGNEQFF.